Listed below are T cell receptor beta chains from one sample, sequenced in a study of T cell changes during pregnancy in multiple sclerosis. The table came from immunoSEQ multiplex PCR; TCRdb's copy has only in-frame clones and leaves some out. The sample holds around 50,000 clones; approximately 87% are singletons and the top ten take approximately 5.3%. The sequenced sample consisted of peripheral blood from another person, used as feeder cells. The receptors shown here come from a human donor whose cells served as feeder cells for cultures in a pregnancy study. The CDR3 runs from the conserved cysteine through the conserved F or W. A D gene is named only where the DNA matches it firmly. Clone size is given for some rows only: seen once, a few or many times, or a class if the clone is expanded.

cdr3_length clone_size d_call j_call v_call cdr3_nt cdr3_aa
16 NA TRBD2 TRBJ2-3 TRBV2 TGTGCCAGCAGTGAGGGGGCGGGAGGGGTCACAGATACGCAGTATTTT CASSEGAGGVTDTQYF
14 once NA TRBJ2-5 TRBV29-1 TGCAGCGTTGACACTCTCTGGGGACAAGAGACCCAGTACTTC CSVDTLWGQETQYF
16 NA NA TRBJ2-3 TRBV2 TGTGCCAGCAACATCGCCCAGGGTTCTAGCACAGATACGCAGTATTTT CASNIAQGSSTDTQYF
11 NA NA TRBJ2-7 TRBV4-1 TGCGCCAGCAGCCATTTTTCCGAGCAGTACTTC CASSHFSEQYF
15 NA TRBD2 TRBJ2-3 TRBV7-2 TGTGCCAGCAGCTTAGGAGGGCGGGAGGAAGATACGCAGTATTTT CASSLGGREEDTQYF
14 NA NA TRBJ1-1 TRBV11-3 TGTGCCAGCAGCTACGACCGGTGGAGCACTGAAGCTTTCTTT CASSYDRWSTEAFF
16 NA TRBD1 TRBJ2-3 TRBV30 TGTGCCTGGACACGCATACCGGGACAGGGCACAGATACGCAGTATTTT CAWTRIPGQGTDTQYF
13 NA NA TRBJ2-4 TRBV30 TGTGCCTGCGAGGGGGTAGCCAAAAACATTCAGTACTTC CACEGVAKNIQYF
17 NA NA TRBJ1-5 TRBV18 TGTGCCAGCGCACAGGGTTTAGGGGCCAATAGCAATCAGCCCCAGCATTTT CASAQGLGANSNQPQHF
14 NA NA TRBJ2-7 TRBV18 TGTGCCAGCTCACCACGGACGGGGTTCTACGAGCAGTACTTC CASSPRTGFYEQYF
15 NA TRBD2 TRBJ2-3 TRBV9 TGTGCCAGCAGCTTATCGGGACTAGCGGGAGATACGCAGTATTTT CASSLSGLAGDTQYF
16 once NA TRBJ1-3 TRBV5-1 TGCGCCAGCAGCTTGCCTACCCTGGGAAGTGGAAACACCATATATTTT CASSLPTLGSGNTIYF
16 once NA TRBJ2-1 TRBV5-1 TGCGCCAGCAGCGCGGGACAGACCGCACCACACAATGAGCAGTTCTTC CASSAGQTAPHNEQFF
19 NA TRBD1 TRBJ1-5 TRBV7-2 TGTGCCAGCAGCTTAGAGGGCAGGGGGCGGGTTTCGGGCAATCAGCCCCAGCATTTT CASSLEGRGRVSGNQPQHF
14 NA TRBD2 TRBJ2-7 TRBV2 TGTGCCAGCAGGGCTAGCGGGAGGGCCTACGAGCAGTACTTC CASRASGRAYEQYF
15 NA NA TRBJ1-1 TRBV19 TGTGCCAGTAGTCCCCCCGAGGGCTTGAACACTGAAGCTTTCTTT CASSPPEGLNTEAFF
16 NA TRBD2 TRBJ2-3 TRBV7-9 TGTGCCAGCAGCTTAGGAGGCGGGAGCTTAACAGATACGCAGTATTTT CASSLGGGSLTDTQYF
16 once NA TRBJ2-1 TRBV7-6 TGTGCCAGCAGCTTAAGTGGGAGAAGCTCCTACAATGAGCAGTTCTTC CASSLSGRSSYNEQFF
16 NA TRBD1 TRBJ2-1 TRBV5-6 TGTGCCAGCAGCTTGGTTTGGACAGGGGGCGGGAATGAGCAGTTCTTC CASSLVWTGGGNEQFF
16 NA TRBD2 TRBJ2-7 TRBV19 TGTGCCAGTAGTACGGGACTAGCGGGTGTCTCCTACGAGCAGTACTTC CASSTGLAGVSYEQYF
14 once NA TRBJ1-2 TRBV5-4 TGTGCCAGCAGCAGGGACGGAGCTAACTATGGCTACACCTTC CASSRDGANYGYTF
13 NA TRBD1 TRBJ2-7 TRBV18 TGTGCCAGCTCACCCGGACAGGGCCCCGAGCAGTACTTC CASSPGQGPEQYF
15 NA NA TRBJ1-2 TRBV7-2 TGTGCCAGCAGCTTAGCCGGGGGAGTGAGCTATGGCTACACCTTC CASSLAGGVSYGYTF
15 NA NA TRBJ2-7 TRBV4-3 TGCGCCAGCAGCCAAGGACAGTCCCAGTCCTACGAGCAGTACTTC CASSQGQSQSYEQYF
15 NA NA TRBJ2-7 TRBV5-5 TGTGCCAGCAGCTTGACCGGACAGCTGCTCTACGAGCAGTACTTC CASSLTGQLLYEQYF
15 NA NA TRBJ2-2 TRBV7-3 TGTGCCAGCAGCTTGAGAGGGGAGGACACCGGGGAGCTGTTTTTT CASSLRGEDTGELFF
15 NA NA TRBJ1-1 TRBV28 TGTGCCAGCAGGCCTGGAGGGGAGGAGGGAACTGAAGCTTTCTTT CASRPGGEEGTEAFF
17 NA TRBD2 TRBJ2-3 TRBV7-3 TGTGCCAGCAGCCCGGCGACTAGCGGGAGGATAGGAGATACGCAGTATTTT CASSPATSGRIGDTQYF
13 NA NA TRBJ2-7 TRBV7-2 TGTGCCAGCAGAGACAGGAGCTCCTACGAGCAGTACTTC CASRDRSSYEQYF
17 NA NA TRBJ2-4 TRBV28 TGTGCCAGCAGTTTGCCCCTCACGACACTTGGCAAAAACATTCAGTACTTC CASSLPLTTLGKNIQYF
15 NA TRBD2 TRBJ2-1 TRBV13 TGTGCCAGCAGCCCGCTTAGCGGGAGGGCCCGCGAGCAGTTCTTC CASSPLSGRAREQFF
16 NA NA TRBJ1-6 TRBV18 TGTGCCAGCTCACCACCTCCGGGACGGGATAATTCACCCCTCCACTTT CASSPPPGRDNSPLHF
14 NA TRBD2 TRBJ2-1 TRBV30 TGTGCCCGCAGGACTAGCGGGAGTGTTGGTGAGCAGTTCTTC CARRTSGSVGEQFF
14 NA TRBD1 TRBJ1-5 TRBV30 TGTGCCTGGAGTGAGGGACAGCCGAATCAGCCCCAGCATTTT CAWSEGQPNQPQHF
14 NA NA TRBJ1-1 TRBV19 TGTGCCAGTAGTCAGCGGGGAGGGGGCACTGAAGCTTTCTTT CASSQRGGGTEAFF
14 NA NA TRBJ2-5 TRBV6-6 TGTGCCAGCAGTTACAGAGCGGCCCAAGAGACCCAGTACTTC CASSYRAAQETQYF
11 medium-sized NA TRBJ2-1 TRBV2 TGTGCCAGTGCAACCTACAATGAGCAGTTCTTC CASATYNEQFF
12 NA NA TRBJ1-5 TRBV2 TGTGCCAGCAGTGGGGGCAATCAGCCCCAGCATTTT CASSGGNQPQHF
15 few NA TRBJ1-1 TRBV7-9 TGTGCCAGCAACCCACCCGGACGGGAGAACACTGAAGCTTTCTTT CASNPPGRENTEAFF
14 NA NA TRBJ2-2 TRBV19 TGTGCCAGTAGTGTCCAAGTATCCGGCGGGGAGCTGTTTTTT CASSVQVSGGELFF
17 NA TRBD2 TRBJ2-3 TRBV28 TGTGCCAGCAGCTTACGGTTGACTAGCGGTAGCACAGATACGCAGTATTTT CASSLRLTSGSTDTQYF
16 NA TRBD2 TRBJ2-1 TRBV7-8 TGTGCCAGCAGCTTAACTAGCGGGGGGTCCTACAATGAGCAGTTCTTC CASSLTSGGSYNEQFF
15 NA NA TRBJ1-2 TRBV11-2 TGTGCCAGCAGCTTATCCAGGACGGCGGGGGACGGCTACACCTTC CASSLSRTAGDGYTF
11 NA NA TRBJ2-7 TRBV6-5 TGTGCCAGCAGCGGACCCTACGAGCAGTACTTC CASSGPYEQYF